Each of the 24 T cell receptor beta chains below was sequenced from the same sample in a study of cytomegalovirus exposure and HLA in healthy donors. With 60 Vbeta and 13 Jbeta primers, the PCR was carried out. The table came from immunoSEQ multiplex PCR; TCRdb's copy has only in-frame clones and leaves some out. Its table lists under 200,000 clones. The sequencing sample was made of PBMCs. The source of these receptors is a man younger than 45 in good health and CMV-seronegative.

The chain employs TRBV27 and TRBJ2-6; D unclear. Trimming took 4 bases from V and 1 from J, leaving 14 bases between them. The V gene's germline CDR1 is MNHEY and CDR2 SMNVEV (reference sequence). The CDR3 extends over 17 amino acids. The CDR3 sequence: CASSSRILASGANVLTF. In nucleotides, the CDR3 is TGTGCCAGCAGTTCCAGAATCCTCGCATCTGGGGCCAACGTCCTGACTTTC. The complete variable domain, with remaining parts taken from reference TRBV27 and TRBJ2-6, reads EAQVTQNPRYLITVTGKKLTVTCSQNMNHEYMSWYRQDPGLGLRQIYYSMNVEVTDKGDVPEGYKVSRKEKRNFPLILESPSPNQTSLYFCASSSRILASGANVLTFGAGSRLTVL.

The chain employs TRBV19 and TRBJ1-1; 7 nucleotides line up with TRBD1. The CDR3 contains 14 residues. After removal of 7 bases from V and 0 bases from J, the junction contained 5 bases not matched to a gene. Germline V gene lookup returns CDR1 LNHDA and CDR2 SQIVND (reference sequence). The CDR3 bases are TGTGCCAGTAACAGGGGTTGGATGAACACTGAAGCTTTCTTT. Amino acids: CASNRGWMNTEAFF. The entire variable domain, with the rest obtained from reference TRBV19 and TRBJ1-1, is as follows: DGGITQSPKYLFRKEGQNVTLSCEQNLNHDAMYWYRQDPGQGLRLIYYSQIVNDFQKGDIAEGYSVSREKKESFPLTVTSAQKNPTAFYLCASNRGWMNTEAFFGQGTRLTVV.

The V gene is TRBV2, the J gene TRBJ1-2, with D possibly TRBD1 on 5 matching bases. Germline V gene data show CDR1 as SNHLY and CDR2 as FYNNEI. The V end was cut by 2 bases, the J end by 3 bases, with 10 bases between. The CDR3 totals 14 residues. The CDR3 nucleotides are TGTGCCAGCAGTGAACAGCAGGGCGACTATGGCTACACCTTC. Translated: CASSEQQGDYGYTF.

This sequence joins TRBV27 and TRBJ2-5; 10 nucleotides agree with TRBD1. CDR1 and CDR2 from the germline V gene are MNHEY and SMNVEV (reference sequence). This CDR3 spans 16 amino acids. Trimming cost V 5 bases and J 4 bases; bases outside gene matches: 10. The CDR3: CASSLDRGVVGETQYF. The CDR3 DNA is TGTGCCAGCAGTCTGGACAGGGGGGTCGTTGGAGAGACCCAGTACTTC.

The gene calls are TRBV28 and TRBJ2-6, with 9 bases that match TRBD1. CDR1 is MDHEN and CDR2 is SYDVKM in the germline V gene. V was clipped by 2 bases and J by 1 base; unmatched bases: 3. This CDR3 is 17 amino acids long. CDR3 residues: CASSLTGGSSGANVLTF. The CDR3 DNA follows: TGTGCCAGCAGTTTAACAGGGGGCAGTTCTGGGGCCAACGTCCTGACTTTC.

This chain joins TRBV7-9 and TRBJ2-7; tentative D call: TRBD1 (5 bases). The germline gives CDR1 SEHNR, CDR2 FQNEAQ (reference sequence). This CDR3 is built from 18 residues. The V end lost 2 bases, the J end lost 0 bases, and 20 bases lay between the germline ends. CDR3 bases: TGTGCCAGCAGCTTACAGGGCCAAGGCGGTATCACCTCCTACGAGCAGTACTTC. Amino acid sequence: CASSLQGQGGITSYEQYF.

The chain links TRBV30 to TRBJ2-7; 7 bases match TRBD1. The V gene end was trimmed by 5 bases and the J gene end by 7 bases; junction bases not matched to a gene: 11. CDR3 length equals 13 residues. The germline gives CDR1 GTSNPN, CDR2 SVGIG (reference sequence). The CDR3: CAWATGNFGEQYF. The CDR3 DNA reads TGTGCCTGGGCGACAGGGAATTTTGGGGAGCAGTACTTC.

The chain recombines TRBV5-1 with TRBJ1-4; 12 nucleotides line up with TRBD1. With V trimmed by 5 bases and J by 8 bases, 7 bases remained unmatched. The CDR3 has 15 residues. CDR1 SGHRS and CDR2 YFSETQ come from the germline V gene. The CDR3 is CASRGGQGAGEKLFF. The CDR3 coding sequence is TGCGCCAGCAGAGGGGGACAGGGGGCAGGGGAAAAACTGTTTTTT.

The chain employs TRBV4-1 and TRBJ2-7, with 8 bases fitting TRBD1. Germline V gene lookup returns CDR1 MGHRA and CDR2 YSYEKL. The CDR3 covers 15 residues. V was clipped by 0 bases and J by 5 bases; unmatched bases: 6. The CDR3 bases are TGCGCCAGCAGCCAAGAGTGGCAGGGGGCGAACGAGCAGTACTTC. Residues: CASSQEWQGANEQYF.

V usage is TRBV19 and J usage is TRBJ1-2; TRBD1 matches at 7 bases. The CDR3 totals 14 residues. Per germline, CDR1 LNHDA and CDR2 SQIVND (reference sequence). V lost 5 bases, J lost 3 bases, and 6 bases stayed unmatched. The CDR3 nucleotides are TGTGCCAGTAGTCAACAGGGGTTTCACTATGGCTACACCTTC. Protein sequence: CASSQQGFHYGYTF.

This chain connects TRBV19 to TRBJ2-6; TRBD1 might be the D (6 bases). The CDR3 contains 17 residues. Trimming cost V 3 bases and J 2 bases, with 14 bases left between them. The germline gives CDR1 LNHDA, CDR2 SQIVND (reference sequence). CDR3 sequence reads: CASSMDSNFAGANVLTF. As DNA, the CDR3 is TGTGCCAGTAGTATGGACAGTAACTTTGCTGGGGCCAACGTCCTGACTTTC.

The rearrangement uses TRBV27 and TRBJ1-1; D is unclear. Germline lookup yields CDR1 MNHEY and CDR2 SMNVEV (reference sequence). The CDR3 spans 15 residues. Trimming shortened V by 5 bases and J by 0 bases, and 13 bases separated the two germline ends. Here the CDR3 DNA reads TGTGCCAGCAGTCGGTCGGGTCCGATGAACACTGAAGCTTTCTTT. Its translation is CASSRSGPMNTEAFF.

This chain uses TRBV29-1 with TRBJ1-1, with D uncertain. V was trimmed by 4 bases and J by 0 bases, leaving 6 bases between them. This CDR3 comprises 12 residues. The germline V gene encodes CDR1 SQVTM and CDR2 ANQGSEA. CDR3 coding DNA: TGCAGCGTTGGACTAATGAACACTGAAGCTTTCTTT. As protein: CSVGLMNTEAFF.

The chain links TRBV4-1 to TRBJ1-6; TRBD1 is a possible D gene (6 bases). The CDR3 contains 17 residues. Trimming shortened V by 1 base and J by 8 bases, and 18 bases separated the two germline ends. Looked up from germline, CDR1 is MGHRA and CDR2 is YSYEKL. CDR3 sequence (DNA): TGCGCCAGCAGCCAAGGGGACACGGGATCAATTTATTCACCCCTCCACTTT. It codes for CASSQGDTGSIYSPLHF.

V usage is TRBV6-6 and J usage is TRBJ2-5; D ambiguous. This CDR3 comprises 16 residues. In germline, CDR1 is MNHNY, CDR2 SVGAGI (reference sequence). Trimming pared 4 bases from V and 4 bases from J, leaving 19 bases between. The CDR3 is CASSFRSAGFGETQYF. The CDR3 coding sequence is TGTGCCAGCAGTTTCCGAAGCGCTGGGTTCGGAGAGACCCAGTACTTC.

The rearrangement links TRBV18 to TRBJ2-5, with a possible D match to TRBD2 (5 bases). Germline V gene lookup returns CDR1 KGHSH and CDR2 LQKENI. This CDR3 has 14 amino acids. V dropped 3 bases and J dropped 6 bases, with 14 bases sitting between them. This chain's CDR3 is CASSPSPSQQTQYF. CDR3 in DNA: TGTGCCAGCTCACCGAGTCCTAGCCAGCAGACCCAGTACTTC.

CDR3 coding DNA: TGTGCCAGCAGCTTAGCCCGGACTAGCGGTGACACAGATACGCAGTATTTT. Encoded protein: CASSLARTSGDTDTQYF. J is TRBJ2-3 and V is TRBV13, with 10 bases lining up with TRBD2. Germline V CDR1 and CDR2: PRHDT, FYEKMQ (reference sequence). The CDR3 contains 17 residues. Trimming at V came to 1 base and at J to 2 bases, leaving 6 bases not matched to a gene.

The chain carries TRBV13 and TRBJ2-2; possibly TRBD1 for D (6 bases). Germline V gene sequence: CDR1 PRHDT, CDR2 FYEKMQ (reference sequence). Trimming cost V 1 base and J 6 bases, with 18 bases left between them. CDR3 length: 17 amino acids. CDR3 coding DNA: TGTGCCAGCAGCTTAGTGAACAGGGCCACCGCCCCCGGGGAGCTGTTTTTT. The encoded protein is CASSLVNRATAPGELFF.

The chain links TRBV6-1 to TRBJ1-2; D ambiguous. Germline loops: CDR1 MNHNS, CDR2 SASEGT. V was pared by 6 bases and J by 4 bases, with 21 bases between. This CDR3 spans 16 amino acids. The CDR3 DNA follows: TGTGCCAGCAGGGAAAATTTTATTAAGGCGGGCTATGGCTACACCTTC. Amino acids: CASRENFIKAGYGYTF.

The V and J genes are TRBV7-9 and TRBJ2-3, with 10 bases fitting TRBD2. The trim removed 3 bases at V and 0 bases at J, leaving 6 bases unmatched. CDR1 and CDR2 (germline): SEHNR, FQNEAQ (reference sequence). There are 17 residues in the CDR3. The CDR3 bases are TGTGCCAGCAGCTTCGCTAGCGGGGGAGCAAGCACAGATACGCAGTATTTT. The encoded protein is CASSFASGGASTDTQYF.

This chain joins TRBV15 and TRBJ1-1; no definite D call. Trimming stripped 3 bases from V and 3 bases from J, with 5 bases between. The CDR3 spans 12 residues. Germline loops: CDR1 LNHNV, CDR2 YYDKDF (reference sequence). The CDR3 sequence: CATSSSYTEAFF. The CDR3 DNA reads as TGTGCCACCAGCAGTTCATACACTGAAGCTTTCTTT.

The chain uses TRBV5-6 and TRBJ2-7, with 10 nucleotides matching TRBD1. CDR3 length: 15 residues. CDR1 and CDR2 from the germline V gene are SGHDT and YYEEEE. V dropped 0 bases and J dropped 7; count of bases not matched to a gene: 7. The CDR3 is CASSLGDRGPGEQYF. The CDR3 DNA follows: TGTGCCAGCAGCTTGGGCGACAGGGGGCCTGGAGAGCAGTACTTC.

J is TRBJ1-1 and V is TRBV7-7, with D tentatively TRBD1 (5 bases). CDR1 and CDR2 (germline): SSHAT, FNYEAQ (reference sequence). With 5 bases removed from V and 1 base from J, the gap between germline ends came to 8 bases. CDR3 length: 13 amino acids. For the CDR3, the DNA is TGTGCCAGCAGCCCGGGGGAGAACACTGAAGCTTTCTTT. It encodes CASSPGENTEAFF.

The V call is TRBV7-2, the J call TRBJ2-1, with D uncertain. From germline, CDR1 is SGHTA and CDR2 FQGNSA. Trimming left V 4 bases short and J 1 base short, with 5 bases between. The CDR3 is 13 amino acids. The CDR3 DNA sequence: TGTGCCAGCAGCTCGACATCCTACAATGAGCAGTTCTTC. It is translated as CASSSTSYNEQFF.